This T cell receptor beta chain is drawn from a study of low-dose radiotherapy and immunotherapy resistance in tumors. Background on the study: Study patients were administered oral aspirin at 300 mg daily for four cycles from cycle 1 day 1.

This clonotype was seen ten or more times. Time point noted: before trial treatment. CDR1 is MGHDK and CDR2 is SYGVNS in the germline V gene. The ends were cut back, 3 bases at V and 5 bases at J, with 10 bases in the middle. This CDR3 contains 13 residues. TRAV and TRBV primers primed cDNA for both TCRalpha and TCRbeta. The TCRs were subjected to amplification over around 19 PCR cycles employing a constant-region primer in conjunction with a V-primer adapter. One entry per CDR3 protein results from TCRdb running MiXCR on the reads. The sample includes roughly 39,000 distinct CDR3 sequences, roughly 31% of them seen just once.

The receptor was isolated from a male donor with gallbladder cancer. The source material was PBMCs, sampled before treatment. The chain combines TRBV25-1 with TRBJ2-5; a possible D gene is TRBD1 (6 bases). The CDR3, as DNA: TGTGCCAGCAGTGACAGGGGAAGGGAGACCCAGTACTTC. As protein: CASSDRGRETQYF.